This T cell receptor (beta chain) was identified during a study of cytomegalovirus exposure and HLA in healthy donors. The PCR contained 60 Vbeta and 13 Jbeta primers. Produced via immunoSEQ multiplex PCR; TCRdb's table is partial and in-frame only. Here the sample spans roughly 110,000 clones, around three quarters being singletons. V was clipped by 0 bases and J by 2 bases; unmatched bases: 1. The germline V gene encodes CDR1 SGHAT and CDR2 FQNNGV. The length of the CDR3 is 16 residues. Of note for this clone: The target antigen is unknown.

Study-level results: The study carried out a later analysis of TCR beta sequences. It associated around 17,000 of them with specific HLA alleles at a false discovery rate of 0.05.

The source material was PBMCs. The source is a female donor in good health and CMV-seronegative. The chain employs TRBV11-2 and TRBJ2-1; TRBD2 matches at 10 bases. CDR3 nucleotides: TGTGCCAGCAGCTTAGAAACTAGCGGGGCCTACAATGAGCAGTTCTTC. It is translated as CASSLETSGAYNEQFF.